These 21 T cell receptor beta chains share one sample of origin, sequenced in a study of CD8+CD57+ T cells in acquired aplastic anemia. Only patients with CD8+CD57+ cell expansion on flow cytometry were chosen for sequencing. Profiling of TCR beta VDJ combinations and CDR3 sequences used genomic DNA as template. TCRdb called the reads again in MiXCR, with one record for every CDR3 protein. The sample contains roughly 150,000 distinct CDR3 sequences, around half of which appear only once. Sequencing was carried out using sorted CD4+, CD8+, or CD8+CD57+ T cells (not recorded which) from PBMCs. These receptors all come from a human donor with aplastic anemia.

V and J are TRBV7-9 and TRBJ1-5; the D is unclear. The V gene's germline CDR1 is SEHNR and CDR2 FQNEAQ (reference sequence). The ends were cut back, 5 bases at V and 6 bases at J, with 11 bases in the middle. The CDR3 sequence is 13 residues long. For the CDR3, the DNA is TGTGCCAGCAGCCCCACGACGGGTCAGCCCCAGCATTTT. Encoded protein: CASSPTTGQPQHF.

This chain joins TRBV5-1 and TRBJ2-7, with D tentatively TRBD2 (6 bases). The germline V and J ends were trimmed by 7 bases and 4 bases, with 15 bases remaining between them. The CDR3 loop spans 13 amino acids. Germline CDR1 and CDR2: SGHRS and YFSETQ. DNA for the CDR3: TGCGCCAGCGCCTTTGGGACTGCTTACGAGCAGTACTTC. It is translated as CASAFGTAYEQYF. Looking up the rest from reference TRBV5-1 and TRBJ2-7 gives the full variable domain: KAGVTQTPRYLIKTRGQQVTLSCSPISGHRSVSWYQQTPGQGLQFLFEYFSETQRNKGNFPGRFSGRQFSNSRSEMNVSTLELGDSALYLCASAFGTAYEQYFGPGTRLTVT.

The chain uses TRBV5-1 and TRBJ2-3, with TRBD2 matching 11 bases. Germline CDR1 is SGHRS and CDR2 is YFSETQ. Trimming removed 0 bases from V and 1 base from J; junction bases left unmatched: 16. CDR3 length: 21 amino acids. This chain's CDR3 is CASSLAGLGLAGGGGTDTQYF. The CDR3 nucleotides read TGCGCCAGCAGCTTGGCCGGGCTAGGGCTAGCGGGAGGAGGAGGCACAGATACGCAGTATTTT.

CDR3 amino acids: CASSLVPGKAFF. The CDR3 DNA is TGTGCCAGCAGCTTGGTTCCAGGGAAAGCTTTCTTT. This chain joins TRBV5-8 and TRBJ1-1; tentatively, D is TRBD1 (5 bases). Trimming removed 0 bases at V and 9 bases at J, with 9 bases between. The germline CDR1 and CDR2 sequences are SGHTS and YDEGEE. CDR3 length: 12 residues.

The chain joins TRBV29-1 to TRBJ1-1, with D possibly TRBD1 on 5 matching bases. V gave up 8 bases and J gave up 4 bases, with 14 bases separating them. The CDR3 spans 12 residues. Germline lookup yields CDR1 SQVTM and CDR2 ANQGSEA. CDR3: CSLGPRGTEAFF. CDR3 DNA: TGCAGCTTAGGACCGAGGGGCACTGAAGCTTTCTTT.

As to this clonotype: A much larger clone differs from this one at a single base, so this may be a read error. The chain has TRBV7-9 and TRBJ2-1; the D is unclear. Germline CDR1 is SEHNR and CDR2 is FQNEAQ (reference sequence). This CDR3 has 13 amino acids. V lost 5 bases and J 9 bases, leaving 14 bases between the germline ends. CDR3 nucleotide sequence: TGTGCCAGCAGCGTAGGAGATCCGGGTGAGCAGTTCTTC. This sequence encodes CASSVGDPGEQFF.

This clonotype was counted at least ten times. The V call is TRBV27, the J call TRBJ2-7; a weak D match, TRBD1 (6 bases). CDR3 size: 15 residues. Germline values: CDR1 MNHEY, CDR2 SMNVEV (reference sequence). V shed 0 bases and J shed 3 bases, with 12 bases lying between them. In nucleotides, the CDR3 is TGTGCCAGCAGTTTATCCGGGACACCTAACTACGAGCAGTACTTC. Its protein is CASSLSGTPNYEQYF.

The chain employs TRBV9 and TRBJ2-2; 8 bases fit TRBD2. The CDR3 contains 15 residues. CDR1 is SGDLS, CDR2 YYNGEE, per germline. After removal of 3 bases from V and 0 bases from J, the junction contained 1 base not matched to a gene. The CDR3 loop reads CASSETSANTGELFF. DNA for the CDR3: TGTGCCAGCAGCGAGACTAGCGCGAACACCGGGGAGCTGTTTTTT.

This clonotype was detected ten times or more. The V and J genes are TRBV6-6 and TRBJ2-5, with TRBD2 matching over 11 bases. The V segment lost 2 bases and the J segment 6 bases; nucleotides outside the gene matches: 5. The CDR3 runs 15 residues. CDR1 MNHNY and CDR2 SVGAGI come from the germline V gene (reference sequence). The CDR3 loop reads CASSYGASGRKTQYF. CDR3 in DNA: TGTGCCAGCAGTTACGGGGCTAGCGGGAGGAAGACCCAGTACTTC.

CDR3 in DNA: TGTGCCAGCACCCACTGGGCGGATGAAGGCTACACCTTC. This translates into CASTHWADEGYTF. The chain links TRBV7-9 to TRBJ1-2; no clear D. CDR3 length: 13 amino acids. The V end lost 7 bases, the J end lost 8 bases, and 17 bases lay between the germline ends. The V gene's germline CDR1 is SEHNR and CDR2 FQNEAQ (reference sequence).

This clonotype was observed many times. DNA of the CDR3: TGCGCCAGCAGCTTGTCACTATCCCAAGAGACCCAGTACTTC. Protein product: CASSLSLSQETQYF. The chain joins TRBV5-1 to TRBJ2-5, with unresolved D. This CDR3 is 14 amino acids long. V lost 1 base and J lost 1, with 8 bases in between. The V gene's germline CDR1 is SGHRS and CDR2 YFSETQ.

This clonotype was observed many times. CDR3 sequence reads: CASSLGPSGNNEQFF. CDR3 nucleotide sequence: TGTGCCAGCAGCTTAGGGCCTAGCGGTAACAATGAGCAGTTCTTC. The rearrangement links TRBV7-2 to TRBJ2-1; 7 nucleotides line up with TRBD2. Germline V gene sequence: CDR1 SGHTA, CDR2 FQGNSA. The trim removed 1 base at V and 5 bases at J, leaving 5 bases unmatched. This CDR3 contains 15 residues.

This clonotype has ten or more counts. V and J are TRBV9 and TRBJ1-2, with 9 bases matching TRBD1. Germline loops: CDR1 SGDLS, CDR2 YYNGEE. Unmatched junction bases numbered 6, after V lost 3 bases and J lost 0 bases. The CDR3 loop spans 16 amino acids. CDR3 residues: CASSETGGTTNYGYTF. The CDR3 coding sequence is TGTGCCAGCAGCGAGACAGGGGGAACCACTAACTATGGCTACACCTTC.

To note about this clonotype: A much larger clone sits a single nucleotide away, making a read error possible. V gene TRBV10-3 combines with J gene TRBJ2-2; 7 positions match TRBD1. CDR1 and CDR2 (germline): ENHRY, SYGVKD. Germline trimming cut 5 bases from V and 4 bases from J; bases unmatched to any gene: 7. The CDR3 runs to 15 residues. The CDR3 bases are TGTGCCATCAGTTTTCGGCCAGGGGGCACCGGGGAGCTGTTTTTT. Its protein is CAISFRPGGTGELFF.

The J gene is TRBJ1-5, the V gene TRBV24-1; D may be TRBD1 (5 bases). Trimming removed 4 bases from V and 2 bases from J, with 14 bases in between. This CDR3 contains 16 residues. Per germline, CDR1 KGHDR and CDR2 SFDVKD. DNA for the CDR3: TGTGCCACCAGTGACCCGTCCACGGGGGGCAATCAGCCCCAGCATTTT. Its translation: CATSDPSTGGNQPQHF.

V is TRBV18 and J is TRBJ2-5, with D uncertain. V lost 0 bases, J lost 0 bases, and 2 bases lay in between. This CDR3 spans 13 amino acids. The V gene's germline CDR1 is KGHSH and CDR2 LQKENI. The CDR3 loop reads CASSPPDQETQYF. Written as DNA, the CDR3 is TGTGCCAGCTCACCACCAGACCAAGAGACCCAGTACTTC. Filled out from reference TRBV18 and TRBJ2-5, the complete variable domain reads NAGVMQNPRHLVRRRGQEARLRCSPMKGHSHVYWYRQLPEEGLKFMVYLQKENIIDESGMPKERFSAEFPKEGPSILRIQQVVRGDSAAYFCASSPPDQETQYFGPGTRLLVL.

This clonotype was observed many times. V gene TRBV11-1 combines with J gene TRBJ2-1, with D perhaps matching TRBD1 (6 bases). V gave up 8 bases and J gave up 2 bases, with 22 bases separating them. Germline-derived CDR1 and CDR2 are SGHAT and FQDESV (reference sequence). The CDR3 runs 17 residues. The CDR3 nucleotides are TGTGCCAGCCTCAGCTCCGATTGGACAGCAGCCTACAATGAGCAGTTCTTC. Protein product: CASLSSDWTAAYNEQFF.

V gene TRBV7-9 combines with J gene TRBJ2-1; D call uncertain. V lost 2 bases, J lost 8 bases, and 10 bases lay in between. Per germline, CDR1 SEHNR and CDR2 FQNEAQ (reference sequence). The CDR3 has 13 residues. The CDR3 DNA sequence: TGTGCCAGCAGCTTAAACAGCCGGGATGAGCAGTTCTTC. It yields the protein CASSLNSRDEQFF.

This clonotype was seen a few times. The genes are TRBV27 and TRBJ1-1; no reliable D call. There are 13 residues in the CDR3. Germline CDR1 is MNHEY and CDR2 is SMNVEV (reference sequence). Trimming left V 5 bases short and J 2 bases short, with 9 bases between. The CDR3 bases are TGTGCCAGCAGTCCCAGGAAAAACACTGAAGCTTTCTTT. Its translation: CASSPRKNTEAFF.

This clonotype was seen at least ten times. V gene TRBV20-1 combines with J gene TRBJ1-2, with D maybe TRBD1 (5 bases). The V gene lost 3 bases and the J gene lost 0 bases, with 8 bases spanning the gap. Germline V gene lookup returns CDR1 DFQATT and CDR2 SNEGSKA (reference sequence). The CDR3 covers 13 residues. CDR3 protein: CSASPRANYGYTF. The CDR3 coding sequence is TGCAGTGCTAGCCCCAGGGCTAACTATGGCTACACCTTC.

CDR3 in DNA: TGTGCCAGCAGCTTAGTTGAAGGGGGAGACTATGGCTACACCTTC. Translated: CASSLVEGGDYGYTF. The genes are TRBV11-3 and TRBJ1-2; D may be TRBD1 (6 bases). The V end lost 1 base, the J end lost 3 bases, and 12 bases lay between the germline ends. CDR1 and CDR2 from the germline V gene are SGHNT and YENEEA. CDR3 length: 15 amino acids.